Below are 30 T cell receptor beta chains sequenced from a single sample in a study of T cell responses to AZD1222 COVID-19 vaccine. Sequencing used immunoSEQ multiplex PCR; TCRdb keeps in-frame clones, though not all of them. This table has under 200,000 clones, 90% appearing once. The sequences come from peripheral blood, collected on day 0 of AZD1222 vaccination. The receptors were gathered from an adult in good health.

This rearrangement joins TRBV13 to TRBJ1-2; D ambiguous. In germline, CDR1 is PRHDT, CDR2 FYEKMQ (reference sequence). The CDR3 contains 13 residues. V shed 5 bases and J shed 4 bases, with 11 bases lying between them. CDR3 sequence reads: CASSLGFAYGYTF. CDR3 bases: TGTGCCAGCAGCCTCGGGTTCGCCTATGGCTACACCTTC.

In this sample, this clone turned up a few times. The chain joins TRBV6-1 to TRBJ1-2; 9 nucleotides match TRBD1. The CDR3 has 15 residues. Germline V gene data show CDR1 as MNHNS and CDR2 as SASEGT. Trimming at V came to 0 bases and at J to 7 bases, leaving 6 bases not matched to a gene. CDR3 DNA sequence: TGTGCCAGCAGTGAAGCGGACAGGGGAATTTCTGGCTACACCTTC. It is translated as CASSEADRGISGYTF.

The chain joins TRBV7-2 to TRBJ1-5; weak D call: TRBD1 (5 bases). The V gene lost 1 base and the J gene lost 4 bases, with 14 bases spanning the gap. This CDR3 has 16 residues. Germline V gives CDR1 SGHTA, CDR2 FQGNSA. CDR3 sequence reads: CASSLGGAAINQPQHF. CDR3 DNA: TGTGCCAGCAGCTTAGGAGGGGCAGCAATAAATCAGCCCCAGCATTTT.

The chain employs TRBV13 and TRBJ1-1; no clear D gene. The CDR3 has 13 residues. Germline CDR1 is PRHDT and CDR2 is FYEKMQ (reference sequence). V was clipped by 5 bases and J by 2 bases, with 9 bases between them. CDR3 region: CASSMTSNTEAFF. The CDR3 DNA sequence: TGTGCCAGCAGCATGACAAGTAACACTGAAGCTTTCTTT. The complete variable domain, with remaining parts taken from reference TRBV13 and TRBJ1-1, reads AAGVIQSPRHLIKEKRETATLKCYPIPRHDTVYWYQQGPGQDPQFLISFYEKMQSDKGSIPDRFSAQQFSDYHSELNMSSLELGDSALYFCASSMTSNTEAFFGQGTRLTVV.

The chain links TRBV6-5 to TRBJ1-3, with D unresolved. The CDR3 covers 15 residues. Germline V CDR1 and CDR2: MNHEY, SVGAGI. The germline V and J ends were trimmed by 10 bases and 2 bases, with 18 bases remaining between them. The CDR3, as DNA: TGTGCCAACGGGCCCGATATAATAACTGGAAACACCATATATTTT. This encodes CANGPDIITGNTIYF.

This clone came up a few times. CDR3 sequence: CASSLTGEAGNTIYF. The CDR3 nucleotides are TGTGCCAGCAGTTTGACAGGGGAAGCTGGAAACACCATATATTTT. The chain combines TRBV6-6 with TRBJ1-3; 8 bases align to TRBD1. J lost 2 bases, V lost 4 bases, and 4 bases had no gene match. Germline V gives CDR1 MNHNY, CDR2 SVGAGI (reference sequence). The CDR3 length is 15 residues.

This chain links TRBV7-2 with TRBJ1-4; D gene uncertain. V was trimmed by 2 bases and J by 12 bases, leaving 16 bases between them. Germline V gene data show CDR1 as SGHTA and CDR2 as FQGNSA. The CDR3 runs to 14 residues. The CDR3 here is CASSLSGRREELFF. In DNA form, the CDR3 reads TGTGCCAGCAGCTTATCGGGCAGGAGAGAAGAACTGTTTTTT.

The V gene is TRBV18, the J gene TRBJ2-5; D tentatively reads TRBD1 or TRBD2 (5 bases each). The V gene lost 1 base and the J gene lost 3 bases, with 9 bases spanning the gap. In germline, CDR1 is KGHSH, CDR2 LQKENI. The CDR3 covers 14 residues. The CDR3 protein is CASSPRGMKETQYF. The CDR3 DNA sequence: TGTGCCAGCTCACCACGGGGGATGAAAGAGACCCAGTACTTC.

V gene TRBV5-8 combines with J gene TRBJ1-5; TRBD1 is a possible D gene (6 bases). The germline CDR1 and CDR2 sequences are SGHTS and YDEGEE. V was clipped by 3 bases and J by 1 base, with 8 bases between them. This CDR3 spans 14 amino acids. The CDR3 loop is CASSYRESNQPQHF. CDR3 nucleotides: TGTGCCAGCAGCTACAGGGAGAGCAATCAGCCCCAGCATTTT.

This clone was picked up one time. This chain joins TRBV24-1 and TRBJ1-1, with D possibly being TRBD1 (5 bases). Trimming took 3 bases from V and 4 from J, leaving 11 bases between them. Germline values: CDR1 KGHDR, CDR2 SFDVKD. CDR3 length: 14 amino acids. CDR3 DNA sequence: TGTGCCACCAGTGATGGGGCAGGGACCACTGAAGCTTTCTTT. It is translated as CATSDGAGTTEAFF.

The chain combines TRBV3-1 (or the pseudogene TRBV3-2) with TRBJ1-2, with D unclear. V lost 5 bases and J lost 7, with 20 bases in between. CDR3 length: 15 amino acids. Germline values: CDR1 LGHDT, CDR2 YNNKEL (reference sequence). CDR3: CASSEGSRLIVGYTF. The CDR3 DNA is TGTGCCAGCAGCGAGGGAAGTAGATTGATCGTTGGCTACACCTTC.

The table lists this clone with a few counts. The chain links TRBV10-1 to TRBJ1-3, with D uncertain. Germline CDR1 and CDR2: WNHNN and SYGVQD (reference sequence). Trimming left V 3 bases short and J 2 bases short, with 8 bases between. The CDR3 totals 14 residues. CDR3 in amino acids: CASSDRGAGNTIYF. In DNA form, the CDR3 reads TGCGCCAGCAGTGATCGAGGAGCTGGAAACACCATATATTTT.

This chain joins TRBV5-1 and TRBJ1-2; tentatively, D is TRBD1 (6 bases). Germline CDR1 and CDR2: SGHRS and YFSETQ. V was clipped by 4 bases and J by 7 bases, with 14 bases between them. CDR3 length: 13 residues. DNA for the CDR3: TGCGCCAGCAGCCAAACACCCAGGGGTGGCTACACCTTC. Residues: CASSQTPRGGYTF. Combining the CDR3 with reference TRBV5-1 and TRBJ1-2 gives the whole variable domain KAGVTQTPRYLIKTRGQQVTLSCSPISGHRSVSWYQQTPGQGLQFLFEYFSETQRNKGNFPGRFSGRQFSNSRSEMNVSTLELGDSALYLCASSQTPRGGYTFGSGTRLTVV.

CDR3 sequence reads: CASSPATGVGPQHF. CDR3 coding DNA: TGCGCCAGCAGCCCAGCGACAGGGGTAGGGCCCCAGCATTTT. The chain carries TRBV4-1 and TRBJ1-5; 8 bases are shared with TRBD1. V was clipped by 4 bases and J by 9 bases; unmatched bases: 8. The CDR3 is made up of 14 amino acids. Germline-derived CDR1 and CDR2 are MGHRA and YSYEKL.

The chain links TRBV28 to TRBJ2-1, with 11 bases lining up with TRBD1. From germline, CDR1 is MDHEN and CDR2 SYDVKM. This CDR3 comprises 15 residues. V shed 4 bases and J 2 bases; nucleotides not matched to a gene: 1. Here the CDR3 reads CASSWGQGAYNEQFF. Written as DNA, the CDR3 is TGTGCCAGCAGTTGGGGACAGGGGGCCTACAATGAGCAGTTCTTC.

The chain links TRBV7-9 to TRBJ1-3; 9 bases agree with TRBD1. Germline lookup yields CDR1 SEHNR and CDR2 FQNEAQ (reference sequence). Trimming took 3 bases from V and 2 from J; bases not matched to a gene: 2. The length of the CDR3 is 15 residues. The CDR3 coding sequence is TGTGCCAGCAGCTTCGGGACAGGGACTGGAAACACCATATATTTT. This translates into CASSFGTGTGNTIYF. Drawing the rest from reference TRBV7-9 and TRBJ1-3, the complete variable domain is DTGVSQNPRHKITKRGQNVTFRCDPISEHNRLYWYRQTLGQGPEFLTYFQNEAQLEKSRLLSDRFSAERPKGSFSTLEIQRTEQGDSAMYLCASSFGTGTGNTIYFGEGSWLTVV.

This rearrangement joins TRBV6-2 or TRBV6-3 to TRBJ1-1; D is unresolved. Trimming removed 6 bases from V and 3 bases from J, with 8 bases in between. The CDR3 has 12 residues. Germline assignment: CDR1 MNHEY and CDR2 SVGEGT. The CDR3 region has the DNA TGTGCCAGCAGCCCTATAGACACTGAAGCTTTCTTT. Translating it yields CASSPIDTEAFF.

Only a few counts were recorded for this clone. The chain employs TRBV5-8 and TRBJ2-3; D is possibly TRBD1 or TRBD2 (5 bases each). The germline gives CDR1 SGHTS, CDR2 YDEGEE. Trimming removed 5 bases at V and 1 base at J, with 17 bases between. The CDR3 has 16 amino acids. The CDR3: CASRYRDGRGTDTQYF. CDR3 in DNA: TGTGCCAGCAGGTATAGGGACGGCAGGGGCACAGATACGCAGTATTTT.

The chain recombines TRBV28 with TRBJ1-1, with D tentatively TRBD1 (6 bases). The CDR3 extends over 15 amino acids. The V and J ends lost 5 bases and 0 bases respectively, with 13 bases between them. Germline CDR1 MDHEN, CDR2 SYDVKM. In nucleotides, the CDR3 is TGTGCCAGCAGTAGTCCCGGGACAATGAACACTGAAGCTTTCTTT. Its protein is CASSSPGTMNTEAFF.

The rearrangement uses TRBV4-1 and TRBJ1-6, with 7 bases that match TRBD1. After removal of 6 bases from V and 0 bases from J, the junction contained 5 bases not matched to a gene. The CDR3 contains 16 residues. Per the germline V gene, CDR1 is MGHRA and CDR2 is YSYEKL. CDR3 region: CASSNRGFSYNSPLHF. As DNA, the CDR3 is TGCGCCAGCAGTAACAGGGGATTCTCCTATAATTCACCCCTCCACTTT.

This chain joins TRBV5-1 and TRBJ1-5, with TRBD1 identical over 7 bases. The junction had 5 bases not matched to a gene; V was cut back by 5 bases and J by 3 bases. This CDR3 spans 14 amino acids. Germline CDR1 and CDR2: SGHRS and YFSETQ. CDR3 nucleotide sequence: TGCGCCAGCAGTCCACAGGGGAACAATCAGCCCCAGCATTTT. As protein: CASSPQGNNQPQHF.

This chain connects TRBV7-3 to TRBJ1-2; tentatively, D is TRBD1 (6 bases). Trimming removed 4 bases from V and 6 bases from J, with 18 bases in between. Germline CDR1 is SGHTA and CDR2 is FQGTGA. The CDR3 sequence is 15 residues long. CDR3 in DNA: TGTGCCAGCAGCTCAAACTCGGACAGTGTCGATGGCTACACCTTC. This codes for CASSSNSDSVDGYTF.

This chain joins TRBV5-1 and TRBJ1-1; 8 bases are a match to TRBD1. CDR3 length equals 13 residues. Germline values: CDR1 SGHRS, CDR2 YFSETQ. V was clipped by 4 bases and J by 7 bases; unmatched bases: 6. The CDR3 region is CASSVDRGNEAFF. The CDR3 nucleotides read TGCGCCAGCAGCGTTGACAGGGGAAATGAAGCTTTCTTT.

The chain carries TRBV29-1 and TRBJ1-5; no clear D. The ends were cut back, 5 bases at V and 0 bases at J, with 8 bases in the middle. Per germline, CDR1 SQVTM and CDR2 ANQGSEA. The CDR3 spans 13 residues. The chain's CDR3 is CSVLEYSNQPQHF. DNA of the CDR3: TGCAGCGTTCTGGAATATAGCAATCAGCCCCAGCATTTT.

This chain's CDR3 is CASSRDSSNQPQHF. In nucleotides, the CDR3 is TGTGCCAGCAGCCGGGACAGCAGCAATCAGCCCCAGCATTTT. The chain recombines TRBV7-2 with TRBJ1-5; TRBD1 matches at 7 bases. The CDR3 has 14 amino acids. The germline V gene has CDR1 SGHTA and CDR2 FQGNSA. The V segment lost 5 bases and the J segment 1 base; nucleotides outside the gene matches: 2.

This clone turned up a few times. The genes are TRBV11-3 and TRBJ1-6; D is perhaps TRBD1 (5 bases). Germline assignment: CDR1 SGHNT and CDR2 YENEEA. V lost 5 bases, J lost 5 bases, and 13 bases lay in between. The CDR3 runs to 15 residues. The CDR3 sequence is CASSPRQKDNSPLHF. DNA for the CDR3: TGTGCCAGCAGCCCCCGACAGAAGGATAATTCACCCCTCCACTTT.

CDR3 sequence: CASSFYSYNEQFF. For the CDR3, the DNA is TGTGCCAGCAGTTTTTACTCCTACAATGAGCAGTTCTTC. This chain links TRBV27 with TRBJ2-1; D is unclear. V gave up 3 bases and J gave up 0 bases, with 3 bases separating them. The CDR3 length is 13 residues. The germline V gene has CDR1 MNHEY and CDR2 SMNVEV (reference sequence).

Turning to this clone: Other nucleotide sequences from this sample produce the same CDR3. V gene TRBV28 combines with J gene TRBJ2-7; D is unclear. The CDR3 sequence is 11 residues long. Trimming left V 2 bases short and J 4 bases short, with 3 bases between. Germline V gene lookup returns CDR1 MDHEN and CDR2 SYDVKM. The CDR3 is CASSLGYEQYF. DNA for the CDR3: TGTGCCAGCAGTTTAGGGTACGAGCAGTACTTC. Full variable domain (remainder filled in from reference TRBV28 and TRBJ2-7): DVKVTQSSRYLVKRTGEKVFLECVQDMDHENMFWYRQDPGLGLRLIYFSYDVKMKEKGDIPEGYSVSREKKERFSLILESASTNQTSMYLCASSLGYEQYFGPGTRLTVT.

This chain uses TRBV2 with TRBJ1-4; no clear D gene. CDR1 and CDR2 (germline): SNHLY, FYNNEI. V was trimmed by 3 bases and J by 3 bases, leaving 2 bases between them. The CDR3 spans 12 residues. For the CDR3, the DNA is TGTGCCAGCAGTGATTCTAATGAAAAACTGTTTTTT. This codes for CASSDSNEKLFF.

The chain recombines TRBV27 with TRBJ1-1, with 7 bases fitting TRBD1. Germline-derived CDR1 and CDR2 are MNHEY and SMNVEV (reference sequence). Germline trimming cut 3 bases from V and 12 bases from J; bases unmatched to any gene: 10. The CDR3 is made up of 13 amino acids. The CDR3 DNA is TGTGCCAGCAGTTTGGGACAGTTGAGGAAAACTTTCTTT. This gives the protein CASSLGQLRKTFF.